This T cell receptor (beta chain) was recovered during a study of T cell responses to AZD1222 COVID-19 vaccine. Germline lookup yields CDR1 SGDLS and CDR2 YYNGEE. The ends were cut back, 0 bases at V and 1 base at J, with 9 bases in the middle. This CDR3 comprises 15 residues. Sequenced by immunoSEQ multiplex PCR; TCRdb stores in-frame clones only, minus some. The top ten clones hold approximately 5.7% of a sample with roughly 160,000 clones, around nine tenths of them seen once. This sample comprised peripheral blood, obtained on day 0 of AZD1222 vaccination. The TCR comes from an adult in good health. This sequence joins TRBV9 and TRBJ2-3; D possibly matches TRBD1 or TRBD2 (5 bases each). The CDR3 loop is CASSVVGDGTDTQYF. DNA of the CDR3: TGTGCCAGCAGCGTAGTTGGGGACGGCACAGATACGCAGTATTTT.